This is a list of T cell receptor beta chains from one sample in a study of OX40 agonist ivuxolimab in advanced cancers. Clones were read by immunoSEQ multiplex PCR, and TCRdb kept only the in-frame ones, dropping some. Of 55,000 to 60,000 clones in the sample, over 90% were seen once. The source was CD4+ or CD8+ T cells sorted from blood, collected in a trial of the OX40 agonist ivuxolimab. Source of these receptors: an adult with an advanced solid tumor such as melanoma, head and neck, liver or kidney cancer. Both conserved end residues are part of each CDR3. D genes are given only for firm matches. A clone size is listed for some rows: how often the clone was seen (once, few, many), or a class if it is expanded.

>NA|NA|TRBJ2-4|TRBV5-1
CASSLADGSKNIQYF
TGCGCCAGCAGCTTGGCTGACGGGAGTAAAAACATTCAGTACTTC
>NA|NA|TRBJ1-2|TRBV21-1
CASSKIILSGGYTF
TGTGCCAGCAGCAAAATAATATTAAGCGGTGGCTACACCTTC
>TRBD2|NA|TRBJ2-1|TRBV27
CASSLGLAAYNEQFF
TGTGCCAGCAGTTTAGGACTAGCTGCATACAATGAGCAGTTCTTC
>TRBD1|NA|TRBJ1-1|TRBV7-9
CASSPGQGAHTEAFF
TGTGCCAGCAGCCCAGGACAGGGGGCGCATACTGAAGCTTTCTTT
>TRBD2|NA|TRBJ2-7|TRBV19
CASSTIGEGNEQYF
TGTGCCAGTAGTACAATCGGGGAGGGAAACGAGCAGTACTTC
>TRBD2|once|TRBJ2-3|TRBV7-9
CASSVGTSGRTDTQYF
TGTGCCAGCAGCGTAGGGACTAGCGGGAGGACAGATACGCAGTATTTT
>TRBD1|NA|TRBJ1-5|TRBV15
CATSRDSNTGTGSQPQHF
TGTGCCACCAGCAGAGATAGCAATACCGGGACAGGGAGTCAGCCCCAGCATTTT
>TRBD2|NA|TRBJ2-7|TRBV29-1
CSVECLAGGTYEQYF
TGCAGCGTTGAATGCCTAGCGGGAGGAACCTACGAGCAGTACTTC
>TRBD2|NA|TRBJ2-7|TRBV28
CASTLLRPGLAGGYEQYF
TGTGCCAGCACCCTTTTGCGCCCAGGACTAGCGGGAGGTTACGAGCAGTACTTC
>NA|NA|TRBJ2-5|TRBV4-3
CASRGLAEETQYF
TGCGCCAGCAGAGGTCTAGCAGAAGAGACCCAGTACTTC
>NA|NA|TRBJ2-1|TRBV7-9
CASVGPVEQFF
TGTGCCAGCGTCGGTCCAGTTGAGCAGTTCTTC
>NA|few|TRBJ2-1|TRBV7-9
CASSFPTVHNEQFF
TGTGCCAGCAGCTTTCCCACGGTTCACAATGAGCAGTTCTTC
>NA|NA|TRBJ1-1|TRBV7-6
CASSLSRGTGAEAFF
TGTGCCAGCAGCTTGTCACGAGGGACGGGCGCTGAAGCTTTCTTT
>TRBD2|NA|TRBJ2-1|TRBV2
CATPLGGAGGEQFF
TGTGCCACCCCCCTGGGAGGGGCTGGCGGTGAGCAGTTCTTC
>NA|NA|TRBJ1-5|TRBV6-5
CASSDSPSDQPQHF
TGTGCCAGCAGCGACAGTCCCTCCGATCAGCCCCAGCATTTT
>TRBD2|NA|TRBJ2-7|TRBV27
CASSFRAGGNYEQYF
TGTGCCAGCAGTTTTAGGGCGGGAGGGAACTACGAGCAGTACTTC
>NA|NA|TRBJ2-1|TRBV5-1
CASSSYGSYNEQFF
TGCGCCAGCAGCTCCTATGGTTCCTACAATGAGCAGTTCTTC
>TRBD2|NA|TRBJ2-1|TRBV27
CASSLASGSYNEQFF
TGTGCCAGCAGTCTGGCTAGCGGCTCCTACAATGAGCAGTTCTTC
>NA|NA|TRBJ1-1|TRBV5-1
CASSFRYMNTEAFF
TGCGCCAGCAGCTTCAGATATATGAACACTGAAGCTTTCTTT
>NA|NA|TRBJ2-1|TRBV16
CASSQTGTGIEQFF
TGTGCCAGCAGCCAAACCGGGACTGGGATCGAGCAGTTCTTC
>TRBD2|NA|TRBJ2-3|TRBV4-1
CASSHDPERDTDTQYF
TGCGCCAGCAGCCACGATCCCGAGCGGGACACAGATACGCAGTATTTT
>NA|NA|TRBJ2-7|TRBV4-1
CASGPDEQYF
TGCGCCAGCGGACCTGACGAGCAGTACTTC
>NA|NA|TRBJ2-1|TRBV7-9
CASSLPGLSNEQFF
TGTGCCAGCAGCCTACCGGGGCTGTCCAACGAGCAGTTCTTC
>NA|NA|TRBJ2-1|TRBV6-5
CASSYDSRNEQFF
TGTGCCAGCAGTTATGACAGTCGCAATGAGCAGTTCTTC
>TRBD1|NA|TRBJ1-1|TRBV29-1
CSANGGAGGAFF
TGCAGCGCCAACGGCGGGGCAGGGGGAGCTTTCTTT
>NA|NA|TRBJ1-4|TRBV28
CASSFSGYGGEKLFF
TGTGCCAGCAGTTTTTCCGGATACGGGGGTGAAAAACTGTTTTTT
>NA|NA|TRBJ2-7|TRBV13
CASSLGSYYEQYF
TGTGCCAGCAGCTTAGGCAGCTACTACGAGCAGTACTTC
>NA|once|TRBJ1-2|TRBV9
CASTAGRDYGYTF
TGTGCCAGCACAGCCGGGAGAGACTATGGCTACACCTTC
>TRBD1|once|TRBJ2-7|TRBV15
CATGYDRGYEQYF
TGTGCCACCGGCTACGACAGGGGTTACGAGCAGTACTTC
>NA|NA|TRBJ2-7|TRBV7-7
CASSPSGTWGYEQYF
TGTGCCAGCAGCCCATCCGGGACATGGGGCTACGAGCAGTACTTC
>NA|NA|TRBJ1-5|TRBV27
CASRTWKDSNQPQHF
TGTGCCAGCAGAACGTGGAAAGATAGCAATCAGCCCCAGCATTTT
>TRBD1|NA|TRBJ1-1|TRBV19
CASSYDRETEAFF
TGTGCCAGTAGTTACGACAGGGAAACTGAAGCTTTCTTT
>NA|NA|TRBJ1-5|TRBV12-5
CASGFGRGYSNQPQHF
TGTGCTAGTGGTTTTGGAAGGGGGTATAGCAATCAGCCCCAGCATTTT
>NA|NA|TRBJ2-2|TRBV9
CASSIHRDRNTGELFF
TGTGCCAGCAGCATTCACCGGGACCGGAACACCGGGGAGCTGTTTTTT
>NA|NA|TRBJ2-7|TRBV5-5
CASSLVGTGTYEQYF
TGTGCCAGCAGCTTGGTCGGGACGGGGACCTACGAGCAGTACTTC
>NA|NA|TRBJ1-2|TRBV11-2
CASSLGGLIGYGYTF
TGTGCCAGCAGCTTAGGGGGGTTAATTGGCTATGGCTACACCTTC
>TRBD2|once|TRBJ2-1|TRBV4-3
CASSHRLAIFNEQFF
TGCGCCAGCAGCCACCGACTAGCGATTTTCAATGAGCAGTTCTTC
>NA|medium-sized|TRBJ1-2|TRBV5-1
CASSLDQGGGYTF
TGCGCCAGCAGCTTGGATCAGGGAGGAGGCTACACCTTC
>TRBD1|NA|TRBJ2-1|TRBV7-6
CASSSGGSEQFF
TGTGCCAGCAGCTCAGGGGGAAGTGAGCAGTTCTTC
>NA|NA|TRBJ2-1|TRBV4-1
CASSQEGTPPYNEQFF
TGCGCCAGCAGCCAAGAGGGGACCCCCCCATACAATGAGCAGTTCTTC
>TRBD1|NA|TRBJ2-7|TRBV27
CASSLSDRGLLRLLGEQYF
TGTGCCAGCAGTTTATCGGACAGGGGGCTCCTCAGGCTACTCGGCGAGCAGTACTTC
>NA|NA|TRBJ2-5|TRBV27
CASTAVGQRSPLETQYF
TGTGCCAGCACCGCGGTTGGACAGCGAAGCCCGTTGGAGACCCAGTACTTC